The TCR beta chain under discussion was sequenced for a study of radiotherapy plus CTLA-4 blockade in lung cancer. Study information: Across the patients, objective responses occurred in under 20%, and disease control in approximately 30%.

Focal radiation plus CTLA-4 blockade with ipilimumab was administered to patients who had chemo-refractory metastatic non-small-cell lung cancer. This CDR3 region has 14 residues. V was trimmed by 4 bases and J by 2 bases, leaving 13 bases between them. CDR1 SGHRS and CDR2 YFSETQ come from the germline V gene. Measured with immunoSEQ multiplex PCR; TCRdb has only the in-frame clones, and not every one. Of 85,000 to 130,000 clones detected, about 83% appear once; the ten largest clones hold 2% to 3%. Sequencing used peripheral blood, obtained from a patient treated with radiotherapy plus ipilimumab. The receptor's source is a human donor with non-small cell lung cancer that progressed on radiotherapy plus ipilimumab. Some clones in this sample may be carry-over from other donors' samples. This chain uses TRBV5-1 with TRBJ2-7, with a tentative D call TRBD1 (6 bases). CDR3 sequence (DNA): TGCGCCAGCAGCAACGACAGGAATGCCTACGAGCAGTACTTC. This codes for CASSNDRNAYEQYF.